These 23 T cell receptor beta chains share one sample of origin, sequenced in a study of technical replicates of blood from a few donors. Method: immunoSEQ multiplex PCR; TCRdb's copy keeps in-frame clones and lacks some. The sample includes tens of thousands of clones, approximately 95% of them seen just once. The sample was T cells isolated from PBMCs. These receptor sequences come from a human donor in good health.

V gene TRBV19 combines with J gene TRBJ2-7; weak D call: TRBD2 (5 bases). V lost 6 bases and J 0 bases, leaving 15 bases between the germline ends. The CDR3 is 15 residues long. Germline V CDR1 and CDR2: LNHDA, SQIVND (reference sequence). The CDR3, as DNA: TGTGCCAGTAGATATCCCAACGAGGGCTCCTACGAGCAGTACTTC. It is translated as CASRYPNEGSYEQYF.

This chain uses TRBV7-9 with TRBJ1-1; D unclear. The V end was cut by 1 base, the J end by 5 bases, with 8 bases between. This CDR3 comprises 13 residues. Per germline, CDR1 SEHNR and CDR2 FQNEAQ (reference sequence). CDR3 nucleotide sequence: TGTGCCAGCAGCTTAGAAGGAGGTACTGAAGCTTTCTTT. Translated: CASSLEGGTEAFF.

The V and J genes are TRBV6-1 and TRBJ2-7; D may be TRBD1 (6 bases). V lost 5 bases and J lost 3, with 14 bases in between. Germline-derived CDR1 and CDR2 are MNHNS and SASEGT. The CDR3 length is 14 residues. This CDR3 is CASSTRTELYEQYF. CDR3 nucleotide sequence: TGTGCCAGCAGTACTCGGACAGAACTCTACGAGCAGTACTTC.

This clone came up once. CDR3 nucleotide sequence: TGCAGCGTTGACCGAGGGTACAATGAGCAGTTCTTC. Protein: CSVDRGYNEQFF. The chain uses TRBV29-1 and TRBJ2-1, with D maybe TRBD2 (5 bases). Germline loops: CDR1 SQVTM, CDR2 ANQGSEA. Trimming took 3 bases from V and 4 from J, leaving 7 bases between them. The CDR3 has 12 amino acids.

The gene calls are TRBV5-1 and TRBJ1-2; TRBD1 is a possible D gene (5 bases). V was trimmed by 7 bases and J by 5 bases, leaving 12 bases between them. Germline CDR1 reads SGHRS; CDR2 reads YFSETQ. The CDR3 runs 12 residues. The CDR3, as DNA: TGCGCCAGCCGAGAAGGGGTTTATGGCTACACCTTC. Translating it yields CASREGVYGYTF. The full variable domain, its missing parts supplied by reference TRBV5-1 and TRBJ1-2, is KAGVTQTPRYLIKTRGQQVTLSCSPISGHRSVSWYQQTPGQGLQFLFEYFSETQRNKGNFPGRFSGRQFSNSRSEMNVSTLELGDSALYLCASREGVYGYTFGSGTRLTVV.

The chain couples TRBV15 to TRBJ2-2; maybe TRBD2 (5 bases). The CDR3 covers 16 residues. Trimming removed 4 bases at V and 2 bases at J, with 14 bases between. CDR1 is LNHNV and CDR2 is YYDKDF in the germline V gene (reference sequence). The CDR3 nucleotides are TGTGCCACCAGCACCCATGGTCCTAGCAACACCGGGGAGCTGTTTTTT. Translating it yields CATSTHGPSNTGELFF.

This clone has only one observation. The V gene is TRBV7-3, the J gene TRBJ2-1, with D possibly being TRBD2 (6 bases). CDR1 and CDR2 from the germline V gene are SGHTA and FQGTGA. The CDR3 is 17 residues long. Trimming took 3 bases from V and 0 from J, leaving 15 bases between them. This CDR3 reads CASSFTRLDGSYNEQFF. CDR3 coding DNA: TGTGCCAGCAGCTTCACCCGACTAGACGGCTCCTACAATGAGCAGTTCTTC.

The rearrangement uses TRBV11-3 and TRBJ2-1, with 9 bases lining up with TRBD2. This CDR3 comprises 19 residues. Germline CDR1 is SGHNT and CDR2 is YENEEA. J gave up 9 bases and V 5 bases, and 23 bases lay outside the gene matches. This chain's CDR3 is CASSRARRGGPLMSGEQFF. The CDR3 DNA reads TGTGCCAGCAGCCGGGCGCGGCGGGGGGGCCCGTTAATGTCCGGTGAGCAGTTCTTC.

With regard to this clone: Additional DNA sequences in this sample encode the identical CDR3. The chain couples TRBV6-1 to TRBJ2-7; D ambiguous. CDR1 is MNHNS and CDR2 is SASEGT in the germline V gene. V lost 2 bases to trimming and J lost 3 bases, with 5 bases between them. CDR3 length equals 12 residues. CDR3 loop: CASSESSYEQYF. For the CDR3, the DNA is TGTGCCAGCAGTGAATCGAGCTACGAGCAGTACTTC.

This rearrangement joins TRBV27 to TRBJ1-5; no firm D call. The CDR3 is made up of 18 amino acids. V lost 1 base, J lost 2 bases, and 18 bases lay in between. In germline, CDR1 is MNHEY, CDR2 SMNVEV (reference sequence). DNA for the CDR3: TGTGCCAGCAGTTTATACACGGGCCGGGGAGGAGGCAATCAGCCCCAGCATTTT. Amino acid sequence: CASSLYTGRGGGNQPQHF.

The chain carries TRBV28 and TRBJ2-7; possible D gene TRBD1, 6 bases. Trimming pared 0 bases from V and 3 bases from J, leaving 12 bases between. Germline values: CDR1 MDHEN, CDR2 SYDVKM. This CDR3 is 15 amino acids long. The CDR3 region is CASSLWETGYYEQYF. The CDR3 DNA sequence: TGTGCCAGCAGTTTATGGGAGACAGGATACTACGAGCAGTACTTC.

The J gene is TRBJ1-5, the V gene TRBV19; D call uncertain. V lost 3 bases and J 3 bases, leaving 12 bases between the germline ends. Germline CDR1 reads LNHDA; CDR2 reads SQIVND (reference sequence). This CDR3 contains 15 residues. CDR3 in DNA: TGTGCCAGTAGTATGTCGGGGTTTGACAATCAGCCCCAGCATTTT. Its protein product is CASSMSGFDNQPQHF.

About this clone itself: Other DNA sequences from this sample encode an identical CDR3 as well. The V gene is TRBV15, the J gene TRBJ2-5; D is possibly TRBD2 (5 bases). The CDR3 runs to 14 residues. The V and J ends lost 0 bases and 1 base respectively, with 6 bases between them. Looked up from germline, CDR1 is LNHNV and CDR2 is YYDKDF (reference sequence). CDR3 protein: CATSRDRGQETQYF. The CDR3 DNA reads TGTGCCACCAGCAGAGATCGGGGCCAAGAGACCCAGTACTTC.

CDR3 bases: TGCGCCAGCAGCTTGGGACAGGTGAACACCGGGGAGCTGTTTTTT. Residues: CASSLGQVNTGELFF. The chain uses TRBV5-1 and TRBJ2-2, with D perhaps matching TRBD1 (6 bases). This CDR3 contains 15 residues. The germline CDR1 and CDR2 sequences are SGHRS and YFSETQ. V lost 0 bases and J 1 base, leaving 7 bases between the germline ends. The variable domain in full, completed from reference TRBV5-1 and TRBJ2-2, reads KAGVTQTPRYLIKTRGQQVTLSCSPISGHRSVSWYQQTPGQGLQFLFEYFSETQRNKGNFPGRFSGRQFSNSRSEMNVSTLELGDSALYLCASSLGQVNTGELFFGEGSRLTVL.

V is TRBV28 and J is TRBJ2-7, with D perhaps TRBD1 (6 bases). The germline V gene has CDR1 MDHEN and CDR2 SYDVKM. The CDR3 runs to 12 residues. The V end was cut by 7 bases, the J end by 2 bases, with 9 bases between. The DNA for the CDR3 is TGTGCCAGCAAGGCAGGGGCCTACGAGCAGTACTTC. This translates into CASKAGAYEQYF.

V is TRBV4-1 and J is TRBJ2-3; 12 positions match TRBD2. In germline, CDR1 is MGHRA, CDR2 YSYEKL. J lost 4 bases, V lost 0 bases, and 11 bases had no gene match. The CDR3 covers 19 residues. CDR3 coding DNA: TGCGCCAGCAGCCAAGACCCCCGACTAGCGGGAGCTGAAGCAGATACGCAGTATTTT. Its protein product is CASSQDPRLAGAEADTQYF.

J is TRBJ2-2 and V is TRBV7-9; weak D call: TRBD1 (6 bases). The CDR3 spans 14 residues. Per the germline V gene, CDR1 is SEHNR and CDR2 is FQNEAQ (reference sequence). V was cut by 1 base and J by 5 bases, with 8 bases left in between. CDR3 amino acids: CASSLVTGTGELFF. The CDR3 DNA sequence: TGTGCCAGCAGCTTAGTAACAGGGACCGGGGAGCTGTTTTTT.

The V gene is TRBV7-9, the J gene TRBJ1-2, with D unresolved. The CDR3 spans 14 residues. Germline-derived CDR1 and CDR2 are SEHNR and FQNEAQ (reference sequence). Trimming cost V 1 base and J 3 bases, with 9 bases left between them. CDR3 nucleotide sequence: TGTGCCAGCAGCTTAGTCGGGTCCTACTATGGCTACACCTTC. Its translation is CASSLVGSYYGYTF.

The chain employs TRBV27 and TRBJ1-6; TRBD1 might be the D (6 bases). Germline V CDR1 and CDR2: MNHEY, SMNVEV (reference sequence). The CDR3 length is 15 residues. The V gene lost 5 bases and the J gene lost 4 bases, with 12 bases spanning the gap. The DNA for the CDR3 is TGTGCCAGCAGTAACGGACAGCTTTATAATTCACCCCTCCACTTT. Amino acids: CASSNGQLYNSPLHF.

V usage is TRBV4-1 and J usage is TRBJ1-5; D not resolved. Germline CDR1 reads MGHRA; CDR2 reads YSYEKL. Trimming took off 1 base at V and 0 bases at J, with 10 bases between the two ends. This CDR3 region has 16 residues. CDR3 protein: CASSQGLAYSNQPQHF. CDR3 sequence (DNA): TGCGCCAGCAGCCAAGGTCTTGCCTATAGCAATCAGCCCCAGCATTTT.

This chain connects TRBV5-4 to TRBJ2-7; 12 nucleotides match TRBD2. The CDR3 extends over 15 amino acids. Trimming took 4 bases from V and 2 from J; bases not matched to a gene: 4. The germline V gene encodes CDR1 SGHNT and CDR2 YYREEE (reference sequence). The CDR3 DNA reads as TGTGCCAGCAGCGATTGGACTAGCGGGGCCTACGAGCAGTACTTC. Translated, it gives CASSDWTSGAYEQYF.

The genes are TRBV11-2 and TRBJ1-6, with D tentatively TRBD1 (5 bases). V was shortened by 4 bases and J by 6 bases, with 7 bases between the two germline ends. The CDR3 runs to 13 residues. The V gene's germline CDR1 is SGHAT and CDR2 FQNNGV. The CDR3 sequence: CASSSTVNSPLHF. CDR3 sequence (DNA): TGTGCCAGCAGCTCGACAGTTAATTCACCCCTCCACTTT.

The V gene is TRBV27, the J gene TRBJ2-7, with 10 bases aligning to TRBD2. CDR3 length: 15 residues. Germline loops: CDR1 MNHEY, CDR2 SMNVEV (reference sequence). V shed 5 bases, J shed 4 bases, and the junction held 8 bases outside the gene matches. This CDR3 reads CASSPRAGGPYEQYF. CDR3 DNA sequence: TGTGCCAGCAGTCCCCGAGCGGGGGGGCCTTACGAGCAGTACTTC.